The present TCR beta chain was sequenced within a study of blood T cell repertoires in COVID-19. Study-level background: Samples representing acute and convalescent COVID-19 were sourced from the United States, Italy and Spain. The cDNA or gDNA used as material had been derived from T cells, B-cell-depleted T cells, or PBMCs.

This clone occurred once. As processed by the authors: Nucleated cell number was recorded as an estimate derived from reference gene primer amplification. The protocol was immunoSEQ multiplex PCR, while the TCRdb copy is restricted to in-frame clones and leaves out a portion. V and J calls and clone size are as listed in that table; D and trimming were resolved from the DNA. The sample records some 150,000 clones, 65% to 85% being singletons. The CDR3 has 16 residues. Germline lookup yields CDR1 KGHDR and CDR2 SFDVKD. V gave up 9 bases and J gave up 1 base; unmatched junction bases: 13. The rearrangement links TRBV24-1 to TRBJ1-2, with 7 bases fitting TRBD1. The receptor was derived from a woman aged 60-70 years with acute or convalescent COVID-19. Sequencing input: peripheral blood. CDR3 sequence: CATGAPTGSGNYGYTF. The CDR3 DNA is TGTGCCACCGGAGCCCCGACAGGGTCTGGTAACTATGGCTACACCTTC.